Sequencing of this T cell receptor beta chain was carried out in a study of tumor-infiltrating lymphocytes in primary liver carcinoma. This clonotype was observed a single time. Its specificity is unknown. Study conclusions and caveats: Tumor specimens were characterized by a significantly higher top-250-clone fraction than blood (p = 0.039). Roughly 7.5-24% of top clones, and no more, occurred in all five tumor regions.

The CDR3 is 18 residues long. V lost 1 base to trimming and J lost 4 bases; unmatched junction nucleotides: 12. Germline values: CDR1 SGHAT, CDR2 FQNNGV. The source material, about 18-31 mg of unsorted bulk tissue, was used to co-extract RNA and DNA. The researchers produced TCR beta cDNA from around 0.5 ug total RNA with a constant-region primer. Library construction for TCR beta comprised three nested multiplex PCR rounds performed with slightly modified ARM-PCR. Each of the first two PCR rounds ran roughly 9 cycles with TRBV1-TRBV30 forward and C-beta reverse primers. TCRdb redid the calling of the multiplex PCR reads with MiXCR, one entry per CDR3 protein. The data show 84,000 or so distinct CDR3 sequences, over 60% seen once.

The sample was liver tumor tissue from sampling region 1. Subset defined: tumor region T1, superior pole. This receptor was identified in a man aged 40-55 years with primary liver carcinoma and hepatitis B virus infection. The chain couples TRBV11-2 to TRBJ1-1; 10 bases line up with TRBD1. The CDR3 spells CASSLVLWGQGFGTEAFF. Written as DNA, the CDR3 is TGTGCCAGCAGCTTAGTTCTTTGGGGACAGGGGTTCGGCACTGAAGCTTTCTTT.